These T cell receptor beta chains were read from a single sample in a study of T-cell reconstitution after alpha-beta-depleted transplantation in children. TCRdb re-derived calls from the PCR reads in MiXCR, one entry per CDR3 protein. The sample lists 100,000 or so distinct CDR3 sequences; less than 15% were seen once. The sample in question was PBMCs from the stem cell graft donor, obtained from the stem cell graft. The origin of the receptors is a human donor who donated a stem cell graft to a child with inherited bone marrow failure. Both conserved end residues are part of each CDR3. D genes are given only for firm matches. Size is omitted from some rows. Given values are once, few, many or a class for expanded clones.

D,V,size,J,DNA,CDR3
NA,TRBV24-1,many,TRBJ2-3,TGTGCCACCAGTGACCCAGGCGTCGGCACAGATACGCAGTATTTT,CATSDPGVGTDTQYF
TRBD1,TRBV20-1,many,TRBJ1-1,TGCAGTGCTTCCGACAGGGGTAACACTGAAGCTTTCTTT,CSASDRGNTEAFF
NA,TRBV6-5,many,TRBJ1-4,TGTGCCAGCAAACGGAAAAGAGAAAATGAAAAACTGTTTTTT,CASKRKRENEKLFF
NA,TRBV18,many,TRBJ1-2,TGTGCCAGCTCACCGGGCGTGGGCTCGGGTGGCTACACCTTC,CASSPGVGSGGYTF
NA,TRBV5-1,many,TRBJ2-4,TGCGCCAGCAGCTTGGAGGGGAACATTCAGTACTTC,CASSLEGNIQYF
TRBD2,TRBV11-2,many,TRBJ2-5,TGTGCCAGCAGCCTAACCTCCGGGACTAGTGCGGGAAAAGAGACCCAGTACTTC,CASSLTSGTSAGKETQYF
NA,TRBV2,NA,TRBJ2-5,TGTGCCAGCAGCGGGACACCAACTCCCTTGGAGACCCAGTACTTC,CASSGTPTPLETQYF
NA,TRBV5-1,many,TRBJ2-7,TGCGCCAGCAGCTTGCCGAACAGCTACGAGCAGTACTTC,CASSLPNSYEQYF
TRBD1,TRBV15,many,TRBJ1-5,TGTGCCACCAGCAGGTCCAGGGGGGGGGTTGGCAATCAGCCCCAGCATTTT,CATSRSRGGVGNQPQHF
NA,TRBV12-3/TRBV12-4,NA,TRBJ2-2,TGTGCCAGCAGTTTTAGGGCCCCCCAGGGATACACCGGGGAGCTGTTTTTT,CASSFRAPQGYTGELFF
NA,TRBV5-1,many,TRBJ1-1,TGCGCCAGCAGCTTGGAGGCAGGGTCCTACACTGAAGCTTTCTTT,CASSLEAGSYTEAFF
NA,TRBV27,many,TRBJ2-7,TGTGCCAGCAGACAGGGTAACTACGAGCAGTACTTC,CASRQGNYEQYF
NA,TRBV7-2,many,TRBJ1-2,TGTGCCAGCAGCCCTCAGCAGGATCATGGCTACACCTTC,CASSPQQDHGYTF
TRBD2,TRBV7-9,many,TRBJ2-7,TGTGCCAGCAGCCCTTATTCGGGAGGCTCCTACGAGCAGTACTTC,CASSPYSGGSYEQYF
NA,TRBV7-2,few,TRBJ2-5,TGTGCCAGCATCTTAACTAGCAGAGAGACCCAGTACTTC,CASILTSRETQYF
TRBD1,TRBV3-1,NA,TRBJ2-2,TGTGCCACCTCCCACCCGCAAGGCAGGGGGTCTACCGGGGAGCTGTTTTTT,CATSHPQGRGSTGELFF
TRBD2,TRBV5-6,many,TRBJ2-3,TGTGCCAGCAGCTTGGCCCTAGCGGGGGCTATGGATTTT,CASSLALAGAMDF
NA,TRBV5-1,many,TRBJ2-7,TGCGCCAGCAGGACCGGGTCTGGGGGTACTAACGAGCAGTACTTC,CASRTGSGGTNEQYF
NA,TRBV4-3,many,TRBJ2-4,TGCGCCAGCAGCCTAGAGAACAAAAACATTCAGTACTTC,CASSLENKNIQYF
NA,TRBV5-6,many,TRBJ1-5,TGTGCCAGCAGCCCCAAATCACAGGACCGCTCCTTTTTTCAGCCCCAGCATTTT,CASSPKSQDRSFFQPQHF
NA,TRBV5-1,many,TRBJ1-4,TGCGCCAGCACTCTTGAAGGTCAGCTAAATGAAAAACTGTTTTTT,CASTLEGQLNEKLFF
NA,TRBV7-9,many,TRBJ2-3,TGTGCCAGCAGCTTAGTTGTGACTAGGGGCACAGATACGCAGTATTTT,CASSLVVTRGTDTQYF
TRBD1,TRBV7-9,NA,TRBJ1-4,TGTGCCAGCAGTTCACAGGGGGCGTTCGAAAAACTGTTTTTT,CASSSQGAFEKLFF
TRBD2,TRBV7-6,many,TRBJ2-7,TGTGCCAGCAGCCCCGGACTAGCGGGAAGGGAGCAGTACTTC,CASSPGLAGREQYF
NA,TRBV29-1,many,TRBJ2-1,TGCAGCGTTGCCCTTTCGAGGGTTGAGCAGTTCTTC,CSVALSRVEQFF
NA,TRBV4-3,many,TRBJ1-2,TGCGCCAGCAGCCAAGATGTCCCAGGGGAGGCCTATGGCTACACCTTC,CASSQDVPGEAYGYTF
NA,TRBV14,many,TRBJ2-1,TGTGCCAGCAGCCGCCTCAGGGGAGGCAATGAGCAGTTCTTC,CASSRLRGGNEQFF
NA,TRBV29-1,many,TRBJ2-2,TGCAGCGTGGAGGCAGGGGAGCTGTTTTTT,CSVEAGELFF
NA,TRBV29-1,many,TRBJ2-3,TGCAGTGGCGAGAGCACAGATACGCAGTATTTT,CSGESTDTQYF
NA,TRBV27,many,TRBJ1-6,TGTGCCAGCAGTTTGTCGGGGGGCTCCTATAATTCACCCCTCCACTTT,CASSLSGGSYNSPLHF
TRBD1,TRBV6-2/TRBV6-3,few,TRBJ2-2,TGTGCCAGCAGTCCAAGACGACAGGGGGCTGGCACCGGGGAGCTGTTTTTT,CASSPRRQGAGTGELFF
NA,TRBV20-1,many,TRBJ2-5,TGCAGTGCTCCAGGACAGATCCAAGAGACCCAGTACTTC,CSAPGQIQETQYF
NA,TRBV5-8,many,TRBJ2-4,TGTGCCAGCAGCTTTCTAAACATTCAGTACTTC,CASSFLNIQYF
TRBD1,TRBV12-3/TRBV12-4,few,TRBJ1-6,TGTGCCAGCAGCCCGACAGGGTTGGATAATTCACCCCTCCACTTT,CASSPTGLDNSPLHF
TRBD1,TRBV5-1,many,TRBJ2-2,TGCGCCAGCAGCTTCGGGACAGCGAACACCGGGGAGCTGTTTTTT,CASSFGTANTGELFF
TRBD2,TRBV7-2,many,TRBJ2-5,TGTGCCAGCAGCCGTCTAGGGACTAGCGGAGAGACCCAGTACTTC,CASSRLGTSGETQYF
NA,TRBV5-1,many,TRBJ2-7,TGCGCCAGCAGCTTGGCTGGCTGGGGCTCCTACGAGCAGTACTTC,CASSLAGWGSYEQYF
NA,TRBV7-8,many,TRBJ1-5,TGTGCCAGCAGCTTATCCAGAAGATATAGCAATCAGCCCCAGCATTTT,CASSLSRRYSNQPQHF
NA,TRBV7-9,many,TRBJ2-2,TGTGCCAGCACAACGGCCGGAAACACCGGGGAGCTGTTTTTT,CASTTAGNTGELFF
NA,TRBV4-1,many,TRBJ2-7,TGCGCCAGCAGCCAACTCGGCAGGACAGCCTACGAGCAGTACTTC,CASSQLGRTAYEQYF
TRBD1,TRBV15,NA,TRBJ1-2,TGTGCCACCAGCAGGGACCGGGACAGGGCCTATAAGGGCTACACCTTC,CATSRDRDRAYKGYTF
TRBD1,TRBV19,NA,TRBJ1-1,TGTGCCAGTAGTATAGGAGACAGGGGAGACACTGAAGCTTTCTTT,CASSIGDRGDTEAFF
NA,TRBV11-2,many,TRBJ2-7,TGTGCCAGCAGCTTAGAACATAAGGGTGATGAGGTCTTC,CASSLEHKGDEVF
NA,TRBV29-1,few,TRBJ2-7,TGCAGCGCTGAGGACAACGCCTACGAGCAGTACTTC,CSAEDNAYEQYF
NA,TRBV5-1,many,TRBJ2-7,TGCGCCAGCAGCTTGTTCGGCGGTACCTACGAGCAGTACTTC,CASSLFGGTYEQYF
NA,TRBV25-1,many,TRBJ2-2,TGTGCCAGCAGTCCCCCCGACCTTAACACCGGGGAGCTGTTTTTT,CASSPPDLNTGELFF
TRBD2,TRBV5-1,many,TRBJ2-5,TGCGCCAGCGGCAATCTAGGGACTAGCGGGGAGACCCAGTACTTC,CASGNLGTSGETQYF
TRBD1,TRBV12-3/TRBV12-4,many,TRBJ2-5,TGTGCCAGCAGCTCATTATCAGGGGGAGAGACCCAGTACTTC,CASSSLSGGETQYF
TRBD2,TRBV7-2,few,TRBJ2-3,TGTGCCAGCAGCTTAGGCTTGAGGGCGGGAGGGGCGCAGTATTTT,CASSLGLRAGGAQYF
NA,TRBV6-2/TRBV6-3,few,TRBJ2-7,TGTGCCAGCAGCGGGGGAATGGAGCAGTACTTC,CASSGGMEQYF
NA,TRBV7-7,NA,TRBJ1-1,TGTGCCAGCAGCTTAGTTAGGGGCACTGAAGCTTTCTTT,CASSLVRGTEAFF
TRBD1,TRBV7-2,many,TRBJ1-1,TGTGCCAGCAGCTTTACAGGGGGCGCGACTGAAGCTTTCTTT,CASSFTGGATEAFF
NA,TRBV29-1,NA,TRBJ2-5,TGCAGCGTTGCCCGACAAGAGACCCAGTACTTC,CSVARQETQYF
NA,TRBV4-2,NA,TRBJ2-7,TGTGCCAGCAGCCAAGATTCTGGGTATGTGGGCGAGCAGTACTTC,CASSQDSGYVGEQYF
TRBD1,TRBV5-1,many,TRBJ2-3,TGCGCCAGCAGCCAGACAGGGCGAGATACGCAGTATTTT,CASSQTGRDTQYF
NA,TRBV20-1,many,TRBJ2-7,TGCAGTGTTGCCGGGACTGGCTCCTACGGGCAGTACTTC,CSVAGTGSYGQYF
NA,TRBV7-2,few,TRBJ2-1,TGTGCCAGCAGCTTGCGGGACACGTTGGGACATGAGCAGTTCTTC,CASSLRDTLGHEQFF
NA,TRBV20-1,many,TRBJ1-5,TGCAGTGCGTTTAAAGACAGCGCTCAGCCCCAGCATTTT,CSAFKDSAQPQHF